One and the same sample provided the 5 T cell receptor beta chains below, sequenced in a study of blood T cells in healthy people across ages. Next came a second PCR, run for about 7 to 12 cycles, which used a sample-barcoded 5' primer along with a J-beta primer mix. TCRdb itself ran the 5' RACE reads through MiXCR, one entry per CDR3 protein. This repertoire shows 650,000 to 900,000 distinct CDR3 sequences, around 62% found once; its top ten account for 25% to 35%. Input material: blood. These receptors were collected from a man younger than 40 in good health.

The V gene is TRBV30, the J gene TRBJ2-1, with 12 bases that match TRBD2. Trimming took 5 bases from V and 6 from J; bases not matched to a gene: 5. The CDR3 has 14 amino acids. CDR1 is GTSNPN and CDR2 is SVGIG in the germline V gene (reference sequence). DNA of the CDR3: TGTGCCTGGTTGGGACTAGCGGGCCTCAATGAGCAGTTCTTC. The encoded protein is CAWLGLAGLNEQFF.

The V gene is TRBV29-1, the J gene TRBJ2-5; D uncertain. The CDR3 runs to 14 residues. Germline assignment: CDR1 SQVTM and CDR2 ANQGSEA. Trimming removed 1 base at V and 0 bases at J, with 9 bases between. The CDR3 DNA reads as TGCAGCGTTGAAGGGCAGTCGTACCAAGAGACCCAGTACTTC. It is translated as CSVEGQSYQETQYF.

This chain connects TRBV4-2 to TRBJ2-1; 10 bases are shared with TRBD1. J lost 5 bases, V lost 3 bases, and 4 bases had no gene match. Germline V gene lookup returns CDR1 LGHNA and CDR2 YNFKEQ. There are 15 residues in the CDR3. CDR3 DNA sequence: TGTGCCAGCAGCCAGATCGGGACAGGGGACAATGAGCAGTTCTTC. It codes for CASSQIGTGDNEQFF.

This chain links TRBV6-9 with TRBJ2-5, with D perhaps TRBD2 (5 bases). Trimming took 10 bases from V and 6 from J, leaving 12 bases between them. Germline-derived CDR1 and CDR2 are MNHGY and SVAAGI. The CDR3 loop spans 11 amino acids. CDR3 sequence: CATAETKTQYF. In DNA, the CDR3 is TGTGCCACCGCCGAGACTAAGACCCAGTACTTC.

V gene TRBV7-2 combines with J gene TRBJ2-3, with D hard to call. CDR3 size: 11 residues. Deletions cut 4 bases from V and 6 bases from J, with 5 bases between. Germline CDR1 and CDR2: SGHTA and FQGNSA. The DNA for the CDR3 is TGTGCCAGCAGCTCCGTGGATACGCAGTATTTT. It yields the protein CASSSVDTQYF.